Shown below are 14 T cell receptor beta chains from a single sample sequenced in a study of beta chain features in type 1 diabetes. Every isolated RNA sample was fully reverse transcribed, so sequencing captured expressed TCRB transcripts. Profiled with immunoSEQ multiplex PCR; TCRdb holds only in-frame clones, not every one. The sample shows some 220,000 clones, around 9.9% of them seen only once. Sequenced material: central memory CD4+ T cells from blood. The receptors shown here come from a man in his late teens or twenties in good health.

The rearrangement joins TRBV6-1 to TRBJ1-1; no clear D. The CDR3 sequence is 13 residues long. Trimming left V 10 bases short and J 0 bases short, with 12 bases between. Germline assignment: CDR1 MNHNS and CDR2 SASEGT. The DNA of the CDR3 is TGTGCCATCCGGCGACACTTGAACACTGAAGCTTTCTTT. This encodes CAIRRHLNTEAFF.

Turning to this clone: It differs at one base from a far larger clone, so likely a read error. The V call is TRBV30, the J call TRBJ1-1, with D unclear. Trimming pared 2 bases from V and 11 bases from J, leaving 15 bases between. Per the germline V gene, CDR1 is GTSNPN and CDR2 is SVGIG (reference sequence). The CDR3 totals 12 residues. The CDR3 reads CAWSSAGGGAFF. In DNA form, the CDR3 reads TGTGCCTGGAGTTCGGCTGGAGGAGGTGCTTTCTTT.

The sample holds a few counts of this clone. This chain joins TRBV5-1 and TRBJ2-5, with TRBD2 as a possible D gene (7 bases). The ends were cut back, 0 bases at V and 3 bases at J, with 15 bases in the middle. The CDR3 loop spans 16 amino acids. CDR1 SGHRS and CDR2 YFSETQ come from the germline V gene. CDR3 amino acids: CASSLAGDYPKETQYF. The CDR3 DNA reads as TGCGCCAGCAGCTTGGCAGGGGACTACCCTAAAGAGACCCAGTACTTC.

This chain connects TRBV23-1 to TRBJ2-6; the D is unclear. TRBV23-1 is reported as an ORF; its role is uncertain. There are 16 residues in the CDR3. V lost 9 bases to trimming and J lost 2 bases, with 17 bases between them. In nucleotides, the CDR3 is TGCGCCAGATCTTGGGCGGAAGGCCCTGGGGCCAACGTCCTGACTTTC. It codes for CARSWAEGPGANVLTF.

The genes are TRBV7-6 and TRBJ2-1; 14 bases match TRBD2. The CDR3 loop spans 16 amino acids. With V trimmed by 4 bases and J by 10 bases, 9 bases remained unmatched. Germline V gives CDR1 SGHVS, CDR2 FNYEAQ. The CDR3 region is CASSSGLAGGSREQFF. In DNA form, the CDR3 reads TGTGCCAGCAGCTCAGGACTAGCGGGAGGATCGCGGGAGCAGTTCTTC. The full variable domain, completed using reference TRBV7-6 and TRBJ2-1, is GAGVSQSPRYKVTKRGQDVALRCDPISGHVSLYWYRQALGQGPEFLTYFNYEAQQDKSGLPNDRFSAERPEGSISTLTIQRTEQRDSAMYRCASSSGLAGGSREQFFGPGTRLTVL.

This clone was picked up a small number of times. V gene TRBV10-2 combines with J gene TRBJ1-1; D unclear. V was clipped by 7 bases and J by 0 bases, with 9 bases between them. The CDR3 runs 13 residues. Per the germline V gene, CDR1 is WSHSY and CDR2 is SAAADI. CDR3 in amino acids: CASISPLNTEAFF. The CDR3 nucleotides are TGCGCCAGCATATCGCCGTTGAACACTGAAGCTTTCTTT.

This clone turned up a few times. V gene TRBV4-1 combines with J gene TRBJ2-7; 9 bases line up with TRBD1. This CDR3 spans 16 amino acids. Germline V gene data show CDR1 as MGHRA and CDR2 as YSYEKL. Losses at the gene ends were 4 bases for V and 4 bases for J; bases not matched to a gene: 11. As DNA, the CDR3 is TGCGCCAGCAGCCTTTTGACGGGACAGGGAGCATACGAGCAGTACTTC. Translation: CASSLLTGQGAYEQYF.

V gene TRBV5-4 combines with J gene TRBJ2-7, with D tentatively TRBD1 (5 bases). CDR3 size: 15 residues. V lost 2 bases to trimming and J lost 0 bases, with 12 bases between them. From germline, CDR1 is SGHNT and CDR2 YYREEE (reference sequence). CDR3 residues: CASSLQVRSSYEQYF. The CDR3 nucleotides read TGTGCCAGCAGCTTACAGGTCAGAAGCTCCTACGAGCAGTACTTC. The full variable domain, its missing parts supplied by reference TRBV5-4 and TRBJ2-7, is ETGVTQSPTHLIKTRGQQVTLRCSSQSGHNTVSWYQQALGQGPQFIFQYYREEENGRGNFPPRFSGLQFPNYSSELNVNALELDDSALYLCASSLQVRSSYEQYFGPGTRLTVT.

This clone was counted a few times. The chain recombines TRBV5-1 with TRBJ2-5, with D maybe TRBD2 (6 bases). The CDR3 is 18 residues long. With 0 bases removed from V and 1 base from J, the gap between germline ends came to 19 bases. Germline-derived CDR1 and CDR2 are SGHRS and YFSETQ. The CDR3 here is CASSLVVAARAIQETQYF. CDR3 sequence (DNA): TGCGCCAGCAGCTTGGTAGTAGCGGCGAGGGCCATCCAAGAGACCCAGTACTTC.

The gene calls are TRBV5-4 and TRBJ2-4, with TRBD1 identical over 9 bases. J was trimmed by 6 bases and V by 4 bases; bases with no gene match: 2. CDR1 SGHNT and CDR2 YYREEE come from the germline V gene (reference sequence). CDR3 length: 13 residues. The CDR3, as DNA: TGTGCCAGCAGCCAGGGACAGGGAAACATTCAGTACTTC. Protein: CASSQGQGNIQYF.

Only a few counts were recorded for this clone. The chain links TRBV25-1 to TRBJ2-7; 7 positions agree with TRBD1. CDR3 length: 14 residues. Germline lookup yields CDR1 MGHDK and CDR2 SYGVNS. J gave up 0 bases and V 6 bases, and 5 bases lay outside the gene matches. In DNA, the CDR3 is TGTGCCAGCAGGGGGACAGAGAACTCCTACGAGCAGTACTTC. Its protein product is CASRGTENSYEQYF.

The chain is built from TRBV29-1 and TRBJ2-1, with a weak D call TRBD1 (7 bases). The V end lost 6 bases, the J end lost 8 bases, and 17 bases lay between the germline ends. The germline V gene encodes CDR1 SQVTM and CDR2 ANQGSEA. The CDR3 covers 13 residues. The CDR3 DNA reads TGCAGCGTCGACAGGGAGTGGGGGGATGAGCAGTTCTTC. Translating gives CSVDREWGDEQFF.

A few counts support this clone. The chain employs TRBV29-1 and TRBJ2-1; 8 positions agree with TRBD2. This CDR3 is built from 13 residues. Germline CDR1 reads SQVTM; CDR2 reads ANQGSEA. The ends lost 6 bases at V and 6 bases at J; junction bases unmatched: 7. CDR3 DNA: TGCAGCGTGCAAAGTACTAGCGGCAATGAGCAGTTCTTC. Residues: CSVQSTSGNEQFF.

The table lists this clone with a few counts. The V and J genes are TRBV7-9 and TRBJ2-7; D possibly uses TRBD1 or TRBD2 (5 bases each). The CDR3 runs 16 residues. Trimming shortened V by 5 bases and J by 6 bases, and 23 bases separated the two germline ends. Germline assignment: CDR1 SEHNR and CDR2 FQNEAQ (reference sequence). Written as DNA, the CDR3 is TGTGCCAGCAGCGCGGGCCTCCGGGACCAACGGGGCGAGCAGTACTTC. It yields the protein CASSAGLRDQRGEQYF.